A selection of T cell receptor beta chains follows, all from one sample in a study of OX40 agonist ivuxolimab in advanced cancers. The protocol was immunoSEQ multiplex PCR, while the TCRdb copy is restricted to in-frame clones and leaves out a portion. The profile shows approximately 82,000 clones, roughly 92% of them singletons. Sequenced here: CD4+ or CD8+ T cells sorted from blood, sampled in a trial of the OX40 agonist ivuxolimab. Every receptor here comes from an adult with an advanced solid tumor such as melanoma, head and neck, liver or kidney cancer. The CDR3 runs from the conserved cysteine through the conserved F or W. A D gene is named only where the DNA matches it firmly. A row's size may be missing; if present it is once, few, many or a size class.

clone size	V gene	D gene	J gene	CDR3 DNA	CDR3 protein
NA	TRBV12-5	NA	TRBJ2-2	TGTGCTAGTGGTTTGGTCATGGGCGGCGCCGGCGGGGAGCTGTTTTTT	CASGLVMGGAGGELFF
NA	TRBV13	NA	TRBJ2-5	TGTGCCAGCAGCTCGCCGCGTCGGGGGGCTATAGAGACCCAGTACTTC	CASSSPRRGAIETQYF
NA	TRBV19	NA	TRBJ1-2	TGTGCCAGTAGTATAGAAAGGCTAAACTATGGCTACACCTTC	CASSIERLNYGYTF
NA	TRBV30	TRBD1	TRBJ2-6	TGTGCCTTGAACAGGGGGCGGGGCCGAGGGGCCAACGTCCTGACTTTC	CALNRGRGRGANVLTF
NA	TRBV6-6	NA	TRBJ1-1	TGTGCCAGCGGTCCGATGGTTAACACTGAAGCTTTCTTT	CASGPMVNTEAFF
once	TRBV5-4	TRBD2	TRBJ2-1	TGTGCCAGCAGCGTTGAACCCGGGACTAGTGGTAAGGGAGTCTTC	CASSVEPGTSGKGVF
NA	TRBV7-6	NA	TRBJ1-3	TGTGCCAGCAGCTCGAACAGGGATGCTGGAAACACCATATATTTT	CASSSNRDAGNTIYF
NA	TRBV19	NA	TRBJ2-1	TGTGCCAGCTGGTCGACCAACCCCAATGAGCAGTTCTTC	CASWSTNPNEQFF
NA	TRBV30	TRBD2	TRBJ2-1	TGTGCCTGGGGCACTAGCGGGAGCTACAATGAGCAGTTCTTC	CAWGTSGSYNEQFF
once	TRBV7-6	TRBD1	TRBJ2-1	TGTGCCAGCAGCAAGGACAGGGCGAGCTCCTACAATGAGCAGTTCTTC	CASSKDRASSYNEQFF
once	TRBV5-6	TRBD1	TRBJ2-7	TGTGCCAGCAGTCCTCTCCCGGGACAGCCTTACGAGCAGTACTTC	CASSPLPGQPYEQYF
few	TRBV5-4	NA	TRBJ1-5	TGTGCCAGCAGTCCGGGGCTCAATCAGCCCCAGCATTTT	CASSPGLNQPQHF
NA	TRBV5-8	TRBD2	TRBJ2-1	TGTGCCAGCAGCCGGACCGGGACTAGCGGGAGGAGGCTCAATGAGCAGTTCTTC	CASSRTGTSGRRLNEQFF
once	TRBV19	NA	TRBJ1-5	TGTGCCAGTAAGACCAACCCGGGACACAACAATCAGCCCCAGCATTTT	CASKTNPGHNNQPQHF
NA	TRBV30	TRBD1	TRBJ1-6	TGTGCCTGTGGACAGGGTAATAATTCACCCCTCCACTTT	CACGQGNNSPLHF
NA	TRBV15	NA	TRBJ1-1	TGTGCCACCAGCAGAGATACGTTCGGTTCTGGTACTGAAGCTTTCTTT	CATSRDTFGSGTEAFF
NA	TRBV15	NA	TRBJ1-2	TGTGCCACCAGCAGAGAACAAGGTTTAGAAGGAGGCTACACCTTC	CATSREQGLEGGYTF
NA	TRBV30	NA	TRBJ2-7	TGTGCCTGGAGTGTACAGTTGGGGGTACCCTACGAGCAGTACTTC	CAWSVQLGVPYEQYF
NA	TRBV9	NA	TRBJ1-1	TGTGCCAGCAGCGCGCGACAGTCGAACACTGAAGCTTTCTTT	CASSARQSNTEAFF
once	TRBV12-2	NA	TRBJ2-1	TGTGCAAGTCGCTTAGGGGGACGCAAAGAAATCTACAATGAGCAGTTCTTC	CASRLGGRKEIYNEQFF
NA	TRBV6-5	TRBD2	TRBJ2-2	TGTGCCAGCAGTTTGGTGCGGGGGAGTGGCGGGGAGCTGTTTTTT	CASSLVRGSGGELFF
few	TRBV20-1	NA	TRBJ2-5	TGCAGTGCTAGGCAAGAGACCCAGTACTTC	CSARQETQYF
NA	TRBV10-3	NA	TRBJ1-1	TGTGCCATCAGCCAATCTTCAGTGAACACTGAAGCTTTCTTT	CAISQSSVNTEAFF
NA	TRBV2	NA	TRBJ1-1	TGTGCCAGCCTAAATTCCTTTGAGAGGGGAAGCACTGAAGCTTTCTTT	CASLNSFERGSTEAFF
few	TRBV4-1	TRBD2	TRBJ2-2	TGCGCCAGCAGTTCTCAAGCGGGGAGTTACACCGGGGAGCTGTTTTTT	CASSSQAGSYTGELFF
NA	TRBV2	TRBD2	TRBJ2-7	TGTGCCAGCAGTCTAAAATTGCGGACGGCGGGGGGGTACGAGCAGTACTTC	CASSLKLRTAGGYEQYF
NA	TRBV30	NA	TRBJ2-5	TGTGCCTGGAGCGATGGGGAGACCCAGTACTTC	CAWSDGETQYF
NA	TRBV6-1	TRBD2	TRBJ2-7	TGTGCCAGCAGTGAAAGACTAGCGGGGTTACTAAACTACGAGCAGTGCTTC	CASSERLAGLLNYEQCF
NA	TRBV11-2	NA	TRBJ2-1	TGTGCCAGCAGCTTGCCGGCGCTAAGCTCCTACAATGAGCAGTTCTTC	CASSLPALSSYNEQFF
NA	TRBV5-6	TRBD2	TRBJ2-5	TGTGCCAGCAGCTTGGTGGGGGTAGCGGGAAGAGAGACCCAGTACTTC	CASSLVGVAGRETQYF
NA	TRBV7-6	NA	TRBJ2-5	TGTGCCAGCAGCGCCACCCCGGGCAGGGGCAGGGAGACCCAGTACTTC	CASSATPGRGRETQYF
NA	TRBV29-1	TRBD1	TRBJ2-7	TGCAGCGTTGAAGATGTGAGGGACAGGGGTTTCTTC	CSVEDVRDRGFF
NA	TRBV2	NA	TRBJ2-7	TGTGCCAGCAGCCGGACAGTCTCCTACGAGCAGTACTTC	CASSRTVSYEQYF
few	TRBV30	TRBD1	TRBJ1-1	TGTGCCTGGAGTTCACAGGGGTTCACTGAAGCTTTCTTT	CAWSSQGFTEAFF
NA	TRBV21-1	NA	TRBJ2-4	TGTGCCAGCAGCAAAGAAGTGGGGCTAGCGGGAGTGGGAGAAGCCAAAAACATTCAGTACTTC	CASSKEVGLAGVGEAKNIQYF
NA	TRBV4-1	NA	TRBJ2-7	TGCGCCAGCAGCCAAGAAGAAAGATACGAGCAGTACTTC	CASSQEERYEQYF
NA	TRBV2	TRBD1	TRBJ2-7	TGTGCCAGCAGCCAGGACAGGGGTGGCGAGCAGTACTTC	CASSQDRGGEQYF
NA	TRBV27	NA	TRBJ2-7	TGTGCCAGCAGCAAGGACAGCTGGTCCTACGAGCAGTACTTC	CASSKDSWSYEQYF
NA	TRBV19	TRBD1	TRBJ2-5	TGTGCCAGCCAGGACAGGGGGAACGTGGGAGAAGAGACCCAGTACTTC	CASQDRGNVGEETQYF
NA	TRBV4-1	NA	TRBJ1-5	TGCGCCAGCAGCCAAGTCCAGGGGAGTGGGAATCAGCCCCAGCATTTT	CASSQVQGSGNQPQHF
NA	TRBV19	NA	TRBJ2-3	TGTGCCAGTAGTATTCAAAAGGGCACAGATACGCAGTATTTT	CASSIQKGTDTQYF
NA	TRBV5-4	NA	TRBJ2-5	TGTGCCAGCAGACTCGCACTAGATGGAGAGACCCAGTACTTC	CASRLALDGETQYF
NA	TRBV10-3	NA	TRBJ1-2	TGTGCCATCAGTGAGTCGCTTGAGGGGGTCGGCTACACCTTC	CAISESLEGVGYTF